This T cell receptor beta chain emerged from a study of vaccination effects on CD4 cells after COVID-19. Turning to the study itself: Supplemented with around 9.6 IU/ml IL-2 and 9.5 to 10 ug/ml peptides, fewer than 2.5 million PBMC per well were kept in culture. Regarding the study as a whole: Researchers report that only 1 of 255 vaccine-induced clones in healthy vaccinees cross-reacted with common cold coronaviruses. Late post-vaccination samples showed marked contraction of infection- and vaccine-induced clones.

For this clone: Antigen: not known.

CDR1 and CDR2 (germline): SGHNT, YYREEE (reference sequence). V was cut by 2 bases and J by 0 bases, with 8 bases left in between. This CDR3 has 14 amino acids. Following 10 days of culture, CD4+ T cells were isolated. Assay used: immunoSEQ multiplex PCR; TCRdb lists only in-frame clones, some missing. The sample contains about 50,000 clones, around three quarters of which appear only once. V gene TRBV5-4 combines with J gene TRBJ1-1; no clear D gene. Sequences were derived from CD4+ T cells from PBMCs cultured without peptide, sampled before COVID-19 vaccination. The sequence was obtained from a human donor who received a COVID-19 vaccine. The DNA for the CDR3 is TGTGCCAGCAGCTTTAAAGCCCTGAACACTGAAGCTTTCTTT. Its protein product is CASSFKALNTEAFF. Based on the CDR3 plus reference TRBV5-4 and TRBJ1-1, the full variable domain is ETGVTQSPTHLIKTRGQQVTLRCSSQSGHNTVSWYQQALGQGPQFIFQYYREEENGRGNFPPRFSGLQFPNYSSELNVNALELDDSALYLCASSFKALNTEAFFGQGTRLTVV.